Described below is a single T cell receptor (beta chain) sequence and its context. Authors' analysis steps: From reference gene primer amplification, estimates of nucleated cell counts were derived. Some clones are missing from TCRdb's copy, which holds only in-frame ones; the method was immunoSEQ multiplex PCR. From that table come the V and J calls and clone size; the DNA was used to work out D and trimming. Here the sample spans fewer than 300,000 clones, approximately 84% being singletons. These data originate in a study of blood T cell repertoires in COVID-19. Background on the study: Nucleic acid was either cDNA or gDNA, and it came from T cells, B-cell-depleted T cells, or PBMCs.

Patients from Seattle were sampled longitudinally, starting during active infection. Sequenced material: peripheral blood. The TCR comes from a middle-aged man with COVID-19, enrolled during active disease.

Here the CDR3 reads CASSQGVDRTDYEQYF. The CDR3 DNA follows: TGCGCCAGCAGCCAAGGGGTGGACAGAACCGACTACGAGCAGTACTTC. The chain is built from TRBV4-1 and TRBJ2-7, with D perhaps matching TRBD1 (6 bases). Germline-derived CDR1 and CDR2 are MGHRA and YSYEKL. Trimming cost V 1 base and J 3 bases, with 16 bases left between them. The CDR3 is made up of 16 amino acids.